A selection of T cell receptor beta chains follows, all from one sample in a study of blood T cell repertoires in COVID-19. Profiling relied on immunoSEQ multiplex PCR, and the TCRdb table lists in-frame clones only, not all of them. This table has roughly 250,000 clones, 87% appearing once. Sequencing was carried out using peripheral blood. These receptors were obtained from a man aged 55 to 69 who had recovered from COVID-19. Both conserved end residues are part of each CDR3. Clone size is given for some rows only: seen once, a few or many times, or a class if the clone is expanded.

V gene | clone size | CDR3 protein
TRBV18 | . | CASSPVAGARRVLFF
TRBV29-1 | . | CSVERYSQALGEQFF
TRBV5-4 | . | CASSLELAVPNEQFF
TRBV3-1/TRBV3-2 | once | CASSTRQGGEKLFF
TRBV19 | once | CASSMGTGGHGYTF
TRBV5-1 | . | CASSLVPTYEQYF
TRBV5-1 | . | CASSYQGGFKDIQYF
TRBV21-1 | . | CASSKEATVEAFF
TRBV7-9 | once | CASSKTAGDTEAFF
TRBV3-1/TRBV3-2 | once | CASSTYRVGNTEAFF
TRBV18 | . | CASSPDRTGISGNTIYF
TRBV12-3/TRBV12-4 | . | CASMRGDYNEQFF
TRBV24-1 | . | CATSEPQGWINNEQFF
TRBV9 | few | CASSPGSGDEQYF
TRBV11-2 | . | CASSFRGVTGVENEQFF
TRBV14 | once | CASSPSGGLKFF
TRBV5-5 | few | CASSLLTGSPVAFF
TRBV7-8 | . | CASSPQDRGRETEAFF
TRBV10-3 | . | CAISVRGQGGEEQYF
TRBV3-1/TRBV3-2 | . | CATSSGQVFTGELFF
TRBV5-1 | . | CASSSTGARGNTIYF
TRBV4-1 | . | CASSHQGYEQYF
TRBV7-2 | . | CASSPPGLTYNEQFF
TRBV19 | . | CASSIGTGGWNSPLHF
TRBV5-1 | few | CASSLAPGTGTTEAFF
TRBV14 | . | CASSLGQNYGYTF
TRBV10-3 | . | CAISFDGLRGAPLHF
TRBV5-1 | . | CASSLGETGVGYTF
TRBV12-5 | . | CASGMGTPQVDQPQHF
TRBV9 | . | CASSPPSSGTGNEQFF
TRBV29-1 | . | CSVEAGLAGTTDTQYF